The entry that follows covers one T cell receptor beta chain sequence. This clone has ten or more counts. What this receptor recognizes is not known. Sequence at one end of the junction differs from germline and may be a read error. The CDR3 holds 16 amino acids from the cysteine to the phenylalanine. Solely the CDR3 DNA is kept, with 48 bases framed from the first base. The germline V gene (reference sequence) sets CDR1 to SSHAT and CDR2 to FNYEAQ. TCR beta CDR3 regions were sequenced from DNA using the immunoSEQ Assay. On the study's bioinformatics: T cell density was computed as TCR beta template counts normalized to usable DNA estimated by amplifying housekeeping genes. Using the preseqR package, richness was estimated by extrapolating to 120,000 templates for tissue samples and 400,000 templates for PBMC samples. Clonality was defined by subtracting Pielou's evenness from one. Tissue-enriched TCRs were identified by differential abundance testing using productive amino-acid clonotypes, minimum total count 5 and alpha 0.1. The Jaccard Index and the Morisita Overlap Index were used to measure how much the repertoires overlapped between compartments. GLIPH grouped TCR beta CDR3s together with public tetramer-defined viral CDR3s, and a viral motif had to include at least three viral sequences and also show V-gene enrichment. As stored in TCRdb, this immuneACCESS dataset retains in-frame rearrangements with V and J assigned. A fraction of the clones does not appear; measured against another copy, unresolved V genes explain less than half of the discrepancy, and the remainder lacks a known reason. From that table come the V and J calls and clone size; the DNA was used to work out D and trimming. This sample holds around 130,000 clones; roughly 90% were observed only once. Over 1.5% of the sample lies in the top ten.

This sample was taken from a study of T cells in localized non-small cell lung cancer (dated by TCRdb to 2018 to 2021). About the study as a whole: The study analyzed T cell repertoires of over 200 early-stage NSCLC patients, comparing tumors and uninvolved tumor-adjacent lungs. The cohort was made up of around 250 treatment-naive NSCLC patients whose localized lung tumors had been resected. A mean age of around 66 years was recorded for the NSCLC patients, of whom 129 were male and about 100 were female. The research as a whole found: Higher blood T cell density associated with longer overall survival, while higher adjacent-lung clonality associated with shorter survival. Because the study design was exploratory, TCR variables were selected using unadjusted p-values without false-discovery rate correction. Because multi-region sequencing of the tumors was not done, intratumor heterogeneity could not be ruled out. Uninvolved tumor-adjacent lung showed the highest T cell clonality, higher than tumor, which suggests more focused antigenic responses in the uninvolved tumor-adjacent lung. A median of 57 of the top 100 tumor clones were detected in paired uninvolved adjacent lung, and about 29 of these tumor clones were also found among the top 100 clones of the paired uninvolved adjacent lung.

At diagnosis, tumor, uninvolved tumor-adjacent lung and peripheral blood were collected and then preserved as a mix of FFPE and fresh-frozen material. For TCR repertoire profiling, the blood samples were analyzed as peripheral blood mononuclear cells. The sequence was collected from a female donor older than 55 with stage I lung adenocarcinoma. Here the chain combines TRBV7-7 and TRBJ1-2; no D segment can be confidently identified. Source: peripheral blood, taken before any cancer treatment. The CDR3 protein sequence reads: CASSPHTDDLSPGYTF. The DNA sequence is given as TGTGCTAGCAGCCCCCATACGGACGATCTGAGTCCTGGCTACACCTTC. When the CDR3 is completed using the reference TRBV7-7 and TRBJ1-2 genes on either side, the full variable domain is GAGVSQSPRYKVTKRGQDVTLRCDPISSHATLYWYQQALGQGPEFLTYFNYEAQPDKSGLPSDRFSAERPEGSISTLTIQRTEQRDSAMYRCASSPHTDDLSPGYTFGSGTRLTVV.